The 19 T cell receptor beta chains listed next were all sequenced from one sample in a study of pediatric ulcerative colitis. Here immunoSEQ multiplex PCR was the method, and the copy in TCRdb shows in-frame clones only, minus some. Found here are roughly 64,000 clones, about 90% of them singletons; the top ten hold approximately 3.7%. Sequences were obtained from blood. These receptors were obtained from a boy aged 10-17 years with severe ulcerative colitis.

The chain is built from TRBV27 and TRBJ2-1, with 9 positions matching TRBD2. The CDR3 contains 15 residues. CDR1 and CDR2 from the germline V gene are MNHEY and SMNVEV (reference sequence). With 3 bases clipped from V and 8 bases from J, the junction kept 8 bases outside the gene matches. The chain's CDR3 is CASSFGVAGAYEQFF. CDR3 coding DNA: TGTGCCAGCAGTTTTGGGGTAGCGGGAGCCTATGAGCAGTTCTTC.

This chain uses TRBV29-1 with TRBJ1-2; TRBD1 matches at 7 bases. The junction had 3 bases not matched to a gene; V was cut back by 3 bases and J by 2 bases. The CDR3 is 13 amino acids. From germline, CDR1 is SQVTM and CDR2 ANQGSEA. The CDR3 coding sequence is TGCAGCGTTGATTTAGGGGGCAACTATGGCTACACCTTC. This gives the protein CSVDLGGNYGYTF.

The chain combines TRBV5-1 with TRBJ1-4; D remains unclear. V was trimmed by 4 bases and J by 3 bases, leaving 10 bases between them. The CDR3 sequence is 14 residues long. Germline V lookup: CDR1 SGHRS, CDR2 YFSETQ. This chain's CDR3 is CASSLQGSNEKLFF. The CDR3 nucleotides are TGCGCCAGCAGCCTGCAAGGATCTAATGAAAAACTGTTTTTT.

This rearrangement joins TRBV10-3 to TRBJ2-5, with 14 bases that match TRBD2. The CDR3 length is 18 residues. Germline CDR1 ENHRY, CDR2 SYGVKD. With V trimmed by 6 bases and J by 5 bases, 14 bases remained unmatched. The CDR3: CAIRQKAGTSGRGETQYF. In DNA, the CDR3 is TGTGCCATCAGACAGAAAGCCGGGACTAGCGGGAGAGGTGAGACCCAGTACTTC.

This CDR3 reads CAWSDRGNEKLFF. DNA of the CDR3: TGTGCCTGGAGTGACAGGGGAAATGAAAAACTGTTTTTT. The chain is built from TRBV30 and TRBJ1-4; 7 bases are shared with TRBD1. V trimming: 1 base; J trimming: 5 bases; junction bases outside the gene matches: 1. Per germline, CDR1 GTSNPN and CDR2 SVGIG (reference sequence). This CDR3 has 13 residues.

The J gene is TRBJ2-2, the V gene TRBV4-3; 12 nucleotides agree with TRBD2. This CDR3 has 16 amino acids. Germline trimming cut 1 base from V and 7 bases from J; bases unmatched to any gene: 4. Germline values: CDR1 LGHNA, CDR2 YSLEER. Here the CDR3 DNA reads TGCGCCAGCAGCCAAGGAACTAGCGGGAGGTTCGGGGAGCTGTTTTTT. Translating it yields CASSQGTSGRFGELFF.

This chain joins TRBV6-5 and TRBJ2-3, with D possibly TRBD2 on 6 matching bases. CDR1 is MNHEY, CDR2 SVGAGI, per germline. This CDR3 is 15 amino acids long. Trimming took off 5 bases at V and 1 base at J, with 13 bases between the two ends. The CDR3 loop is CASSPVVAGTDTQYF. CDR3 bases: TGTGCCAGCAGTCCCGTGGTAGCGGGCACAGATACGCAGTATTTT.

The chain combines TRBV27 with TRBJ2-1, with TRBD2 identical over 7 bases. CDR1 and CDR2 from the germline V gene are MNHEY and SMNVEV (reference sequence). This CDR3 contains 17 residues. Losses at the gene ends were 6 bases for V and 7 bases for J; bases not matched to a gene: 18. In DNA form, the CDR3 reads TGTGCCAGCAGCCCGGCCGGGGGGAGCCATTACCCGAATGAGCAGTTCTTC. Its translation is CASSPAGGSHYPNEQFF.

This clone was seen just once. The chain uses TRBV30 and TRBJ1-2; no definite D call. CDR1 is GTSNPN and CDR2 is SVGIG in the germline V gene (reference sequence). V shed 2 bases and J shed 4 bases, with 14 bases lying between them. This CDR3 has 14 amino acids. The DNA of the CDR3 is TGTGCCTGGAGTCCCCTCGGACCGACCTATGGCTACACCTTC. Its translation: CAWSPLGPTYGYTF.

V and J are TRBV5-6 and TRBJ2-1, with 8 bases aligning to TRBD1. CDR1 is SGHDT, CDR2 YYEEEE, per germline. With 4 bases clipped from V and 2 bases from J, the junction kept 8 bases outside the gene matches. The CDR3 runs to 16 residues. The CDR3: CASSPGTGTTYNEQFF. The CDR3 bases are TGTGCCAGCAGCCCCGGGACAGGAACAACCTACAATGAGCAGTTCTTC.

The chain links TRBV4-1 to TRBJ2-5, with a possible D match to TRBD1 (5 bases). With 3 bases removed from V and 0 bases from J, the gap between germline ends came to 11 bases. Per the germline V gene, CDR1 is MGHRA and CDR2 is YSYEKL. CDR3 length: 15 residues. The CDR3 here is CASSHPTVYQETQYF. CDR3 sequence (DNA): TGCGCCAGCAGCCATCCGACAGTGTACCAAGAGACCCAGTACTTC.

This clone was seen a single time. V is TRBV11-3 and J is TRBJ2-2; TRBD2 aligns across 11 bases. Germline V lookup: CDR1 SGHNT, CDR2 YENEEA. CDR3 length: 16 amino acids. J lost 2 bases, V lost 5 bases, and 4 bases had no gene match. The DNA for the CDR3 is TGTGCCAGCAGCCCACGACTAGCGGGAAACACCGGGGAGCTGTTTTTT. This encodes CASSPRLAGNTGELFF.

This chain connects TRBV19 to TRBJ2-1; possibly TRBD1 or TRBD2 for D (5 bases each). Trimming removed 6 bases from V and 0 bases from J, with 15 bases in between. From germline, CDR1 is LNHDA and CDR2 SQIVND (reference sequence). The CDR3 has 16 amino acids. CDR3 residues: CASSRDGRSSYNEQFF. The CDR3 DNA follows: TGTGCCAGTAGCCGGGACGGTCGTAGCTCCTACAATGAGCAGTTCTTC. Based on the CDR3 plus reference TRBV19 and TRBJ2-1, the full variable domain is DGGITQSPKYLFRKEGQNVTLSCEQNLNHDAMYWYRQDPGQGLRLIYYSQIVNDFQKGDIAEGYSVSREKKESFPLTVTSAQKNPTAFYLCASSRDGRSSYNEQFFGPGTRLTVL.

The gene calls are TRBV6-5 and TRBJ1-1; D is undetermined. Germline CDR1 and CDR2: MNHEY and SVGAGI. The CDR3 has 14 amino acids. Trimming cost V 2 bases and J 4 bases, with 11 bases left between them. The CDR3 reads CASSYQDKGTEAFF. The CDR3 coding sequence is TGTGCCAGCAGTTACCAGGATAAGGGCACTGAAGCTTTCTTT.

The chain recombines TRBV7-9 with TRBJ2-7; no firm D call. Per the germline V gene, CDR1 is SEHNR and CDR2 is FQNEAQ (reference sequence). The CDR3 extends over 11 amino acids. Trimming cost V 3 bases and J 4 bases, with 4 bases left between them. This CDR3 reads CASSFQYEQYF. CDR3 coding DNA: TGTGCCAGCAGCTTTCAGTACGAGCAGTACTTC.

This clone was detected once. CDR3 region: CASSYYGSSYNEQFF. The DNA of the CDR3 is TGTGCCAGCAGTTATTACGGGAGCTCCTACAATGAGCAGTTCTTC. This sequence joins TRBV6-6 and TRBJ2-1; D might be TRBD2 (6 bases). CDR1 is MNHNY, CDR2 SVGAGI, per germline (reference sequence). CDR3 size: 15 residues. V was trimmed by 3 bases and J by 0 bases, leaving 9 bases between them.

The chain is built from TRBV7-2 and TRBJ1-1; no definite D call. Germline values: CDR1 SGHTA, CDR2 FQGNSA. The CDR3 has 13 amino acids. V lost 5 bases and J 5 bases, leaving 12 bases between the germline ends. CDR3 sequence reads: CASSTPLGTEAFF. As DNA, the CDR3 is TGTGCCAGCAGCACCCCACTTGGGACTGAAGCTTTCTTT.

The CDR3 loop reads CASSSYASGTGNEQFF. As DNA, the CDR3 is TGCGCCAGCAGCTCCTACGCTAGCGGGACTGGGAATGAGCAGTTCTTC. The gene calls are TRBV5-1 and TRBJ2-1, with 9 bases that match TRBD2. This CDR3 has 16 amino acids. J gave up 7 bases and V 3 bases, and 11 bases lay outside the gene matches. CDR1 and CDR2 from the germline V gene are SGHRS and YFSETQ.

V and J are TRBV4-2 and TRBJ2-3; D is unresolved. With 0 bases removed from V and 4 bases from J, the gap between germline ends came to 5 bases. The CDR3 consists of 13 residues. Germline V gene data show CDR1 as LGHNA and CDR2 as YNFKEQ. The CDR3 DNA sequence: TGTGCCAGCAGCCAAGAGGGGTCAGATACGCAGTATTTT. Residues: CASSQEGSDTQYF.